These 5 T cell receptor beta chains were all obtained from the same sample, sequenced in a study of blood T cell repertoires in COVID-19. Sequencing used immunoSEQ multiplex PCR; TCRdb keeps in-frame clones, though not all of them. The sample shows roughly 80,000 clones, around 83% of them seen only once. The sequenced material came from peripheral blood. These receptors were taken from a woman aged 55-69 years with acute or convalescent COVID-19.

This clone was detected only a few times. This chain joins TRBV7-2 and TRBJ1-1; D not resolved. Germline V gene sequence: CDR1 SGHTA, CDR2 FQGNSA. This CDR3 spans 12 amino acids. V was trimmed by 4 bases and J by 4 bases, leaving 7 bases between them. CDR3 region: CASSSTRTEAFF. The CDR3 DNA follows: TGTGCCAGCAGCTCTACGCGCACTGAAGCTTTCTTT.

The CDR3 nucleotides are TGTGCCAGCAGCAAAAAGAAGAGGGAGGCCGCCTATTTT. Its protein product is CASSKKKREAAYF. J is TRBJ2-3 and V is TRBV21-1; the table gives TRBD2 as D, unverified against the DNA. TRBV21-1 is shown as a pseudogene. The CDR3 loop spans 13 amino acids.

The chain carries TRBV5-1 and TRBJ2-1; D is unresolved. The CDR3 is made up of 16 amino acids. V lost 0 bases, J lost 6 bases, and 16 bases lay in between. Germline-derived CDR1 and CDR2 are SGHRS and YFSETQ. Here the CDR3 DNA reads TGCGCCAGCAGCTTGGCGGGTCTCCCTCCTTTCAATGAGCAGTTCTTC. This codes for CASSLAGLPPFNEQFF.

The chain links TRBV6-5 to TRBJ1-5; 9 positions agree with TRBD1. The CDR3 contains 15 residues. Germline CDR1 MNHEY, CDR2 SVGAGI. Losses at the gene ends were 7 bases for V and 6 bases for J; bases not matched to a gene: 10. CDR3 sequence: CASISLGQGSQPQHF. The CDR3 coding sequence is TGTGCCAGCATTTCTCTGGGACAGGGTTCTCAGCCCCAGCATTTT.

The chain is built from TRBV6-6 and TRBJ2-1; tentatively, D is TRBD1 (5 bases). This CDR3 is 16 amino acids long. V lost 0 bases to trimming and J lost 6 bases, with 15 bases between them. Germline V gene data show CDR1 as MNHNY and CDR2 as SVGAGI (reference sequence). Here the CDR3 reads CASSYSLERRVNEQFF. DNA of the CDR3: TGTGCCAGCAGTTACTCCCTTGAGCGCAGGGTCAATGAGCAGTTCTTC.